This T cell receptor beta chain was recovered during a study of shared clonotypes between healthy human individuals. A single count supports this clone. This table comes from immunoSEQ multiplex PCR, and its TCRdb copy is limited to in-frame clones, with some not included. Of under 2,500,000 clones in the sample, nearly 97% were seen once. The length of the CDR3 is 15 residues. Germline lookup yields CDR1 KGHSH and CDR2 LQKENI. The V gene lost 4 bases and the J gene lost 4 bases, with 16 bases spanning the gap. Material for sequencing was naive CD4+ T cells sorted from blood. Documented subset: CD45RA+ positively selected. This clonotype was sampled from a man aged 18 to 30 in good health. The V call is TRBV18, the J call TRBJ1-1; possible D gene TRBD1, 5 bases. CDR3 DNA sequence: TGTGCCAGCTCACTGACCGGGACCTTGGGCACTGAAGCTTTCTTT. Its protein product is CASSLTGTLGTEAFF.